Presented here are 8 T cell receptor beta chains from one specimen sequenced in a study of T cell responses to AZD1222 COVID-19 vaccine. Using immunoSEQ multiplex PCR, the repertoire was profiled, and TCRdb retains in-frame clones only, with some absent. Among about 93,000 clones, 80% to 90% were seen once, and the ten largest hold around 5.9%. The specimen was peripheral blood, collected on day 0 of AZD1222 vaccination. These receptors all come from an adult in good health.

The chain joins TRBV9 to TRBJ1-2, with TRBD1 as a possible D gene (5 bases). The CDR3 has 18 residues. Germline loops: CDR1 SGDLS, CDR2 YYNGEE. Trimming removed 0 bases from V and 3 bases from J, with 21 bases in between. CDR3 in amino acids: CASSVDGAGYGRYYGYTF. Written as DNA, the CDR3 is TGTGCCAGCAGCGTAGATGGGGCAGGGTATGGGCGATACTATGGCTACACCTTC.

This clone was picked up many times. The chain is built from TRBV20-1 and TRBJ1-1, with D maybe TRBD1 (6 bases). The CDR3 covers 14 residues. Germline V gene lookup returns CDR1 DFQATT and CDR2 SNEGSKA (reference sequence). Trimming took off 3 bases at V and 6 bases at J, with 17 bases between the two ends. This CDR3 reads CSASSPAGASEAFF. The CDR3, as DNA: TGCAGTGCTAGTTCCCCCGCGGGGGCGTCTGAAGCTTTCTTT.

The chain couples TRBV12-2 to TRBJ2-7; TRBD1, the table's D call, lacks a check against the DNA. TRBV12-2 is noted as a pseudogene. The CDR3 covers 16 residues. CDR3 coding DNA: TGTGCAAGTCGCTTACCTCACCGTGACAGGGGCTACGAGCAGTACTTC. Protein: CASRLPHRDRGYEQYF.

The chain is built from TRBV4-2 and TRBJ1-2; D perhaps matches TRBD1 (5 bases). Trimming took 5 bases from V and 4 from J, leaving 11 bases between them. The length of the CDR3 is 13 residues. Per germline, CDR1 LGHNA and CDR2 YNFKEQ. This CDR3 is CASSSQGSYGYTF. In DNA, the CDR3 is TGTGCCAGCAGCTCCCAGGGATCCTATGGCTACACCTTC.

The genes are TRBV10-2 and TRBJ2-7; a possible D gene is TRBD1 (5 bases). Germline loops: CDR1 WSHSY, CDR2 SAAADI. Between the trimmed V and J ends, which lost 1 base and 3 bases, there was a span of 10 bases. The CDR3 extends over 14 amino acids. CDR3 bases: TGCGCCAGCAGTGAGTTGGCAGGGCTCTACGAGCAGTACTTC. Its translation is CASSELAGLYEQYF.

Concerning this clone itself: Mismatch with germline at one junction end may stem from a read error. The chain combines TRBV12-5 with TRBJ2-1; 9 nucleotides line up with TRBD2. This CDR3 has 14 residues. Germline-derived CDR1 and CDR2 are LGHNT and FRNRAP. CDR3 protein: CASGFAGGPAGFLF. CDR3 nucleotide sequence: TGTGCTAGTGGTTTTGCGGGAGGGCCAGCTGGGTTTCTCTTC.

This chain joins TRBV7-3 and TRBJ2-2; TRBD1 or TRBD2 may be the D gene (6 bases each). CDR3 length equals 15 residues. Germline CDR1 and CDR2: SGHTA and FQGTGA. V was cut by 2 bases and J by 2 bases, with 9 bases left in between. The DNA for the CDR3 is TGTGCCAGCAGCTTAGCGGGACAAAACACCGGGGAGCTGTTTTTT. Its translation is CASSLAGQNTGELFF.

The chain joins TRBV5-4 to TRBJ2-5; D call uncertain. Trimming took off 0 bases at V and 7 bases at J, with 19 bases between the two ends. This CDR3 has 16 residues. Looked up from germline, CDR1 is SGHNT and CDR2 is YYREEE (reference sequence). The CDR3 loop is CASSLGGRASGRTQYF. The CDR3 bases are TGTGCCAGCAGCTTGGGGGGTAGGGCCTCCGGGCGGACCCAGTACTTC. The full variable domain, its missing parts supplied by reference TRBV5-4 and TRBJ2-5, is ETGVTQSPTHLIKTRGQQVTLRCSSQSGHNTVSWYQQALGQGPQFIFQYYREEENGRGNFPPRFSGLQFPNYSSELNVNALELDDSALYLCASSLGGRASGRTQYFGPGTRLLVL.